This T cell receptor beta chain derives from a study of control samples from healthy donors and cancer patients. The CDR3 consists of 15 residues. Germline V CDR1 and CDR2: SEHNR, FQNEAQ (reference sequence). V lost 5 bases, J lost 4 bases, and 10 bases stayed unmatched. Assay: immunoSEQ multiplex PCR; the TCRdb copy retains only in-frame clones and omits some. Found here are 100,000 to 150,000 clones, roughly 91% of them singletons; the top ten hold over 6.5%. This clone was seen at least ten times. This chain links TRBV7-9 with TRBJ1-2; 7 nucleotides match TRBD1. This sequence was found in a man aged 50 to 59 with head and neck cancer. The sequenced sample was PBMCs. The CDR3 here is CASSPRGGFSYGYTF. The CDR3 nucleotides are TGTGCCAGCAGCCCCCGAGGGGGCTTTAGCTATGGCTACACCTTC.